This T cell receptor beta chain was documented in a study of identical twins. Whole-study findings and limits: Its conclusions, products of cross-sectional statistical analysis, did not come from following the same donors. Zero-insertion analyses were open to partial confounding by invariant MAIT and iNKT cells. Beta out-of-frame twin sharing showed a weaker excess.

Template switching added a universal primer site; cDNA carried unique molecular identifiers. TCRdb re-called the 5' RACE reads through MiXCR, storing one row per CDR3 protein. The sample contains about 480,000 distinct CDR3 sequences, 11% to 15% of which appear only once. The CDR3 runs 15 residues. Germline V gives CDR1 DFQATT, CDR2 SNEGSKA (reference sequence). Trimming left V 0 bases short and J 7 bases short, with 15 bases between. Comment on this clonotype: Its antigen is undetermined.

These data are also associated with another study on yellow fever vaccine responses in identical twins.

This chain joins TRBV20-1 and TRBJ2-2; a possible D gene is TRBD1 (6 bases). The TCR comes from a woman aged 18-30 years in good health. Sample: CD4+ T cells sorted from blood. The CDR3 sequence: CSARDPTGLVGELFF. In nucleotides, the CDR3 is TGCAGTGCTAGAGACCCTACAGGGTTGGTCGGGGAGCTGTTTTTT.